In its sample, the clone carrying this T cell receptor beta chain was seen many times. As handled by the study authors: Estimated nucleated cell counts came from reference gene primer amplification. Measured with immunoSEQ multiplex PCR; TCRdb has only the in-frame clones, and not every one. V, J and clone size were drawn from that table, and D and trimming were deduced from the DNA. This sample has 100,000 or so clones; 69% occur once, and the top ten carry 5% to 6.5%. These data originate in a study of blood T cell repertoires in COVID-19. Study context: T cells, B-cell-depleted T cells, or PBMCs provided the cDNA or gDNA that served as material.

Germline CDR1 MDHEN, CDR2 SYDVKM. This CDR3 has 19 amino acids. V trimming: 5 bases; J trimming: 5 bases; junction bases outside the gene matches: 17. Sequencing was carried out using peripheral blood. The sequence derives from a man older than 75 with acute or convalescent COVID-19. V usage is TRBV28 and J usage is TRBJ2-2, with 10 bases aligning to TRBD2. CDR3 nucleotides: TGTGCCAGCAGTACCCGGACAGGGATACTAGCGGGATCGACCGGGGAGCTGTTTTTT. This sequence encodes CASSTRTGILAGSTGELFF.